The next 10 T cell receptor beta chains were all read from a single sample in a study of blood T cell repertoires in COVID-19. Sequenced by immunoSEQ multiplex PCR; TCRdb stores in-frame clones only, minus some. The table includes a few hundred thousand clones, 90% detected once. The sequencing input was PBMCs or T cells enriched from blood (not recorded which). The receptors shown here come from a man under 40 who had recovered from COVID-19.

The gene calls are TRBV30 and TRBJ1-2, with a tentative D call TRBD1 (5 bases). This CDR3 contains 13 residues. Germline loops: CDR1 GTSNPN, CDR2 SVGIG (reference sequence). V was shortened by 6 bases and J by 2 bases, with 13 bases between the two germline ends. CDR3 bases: TGTGCCTGCATAGGGGTGAAAAACTATGGCTACACCTTC. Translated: CACIGVKNYGYTF. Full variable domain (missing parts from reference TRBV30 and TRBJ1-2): SQTIHQWPATLVQPVGSPLSLECTVEGTSNPNLYWYRQAAGRGLQLLFYSVGIGQISSEVPQNLSASRPQDRQFILSSKKLLLSDSGFYLCACIGVKNYGYTFGSGTRLTVV.

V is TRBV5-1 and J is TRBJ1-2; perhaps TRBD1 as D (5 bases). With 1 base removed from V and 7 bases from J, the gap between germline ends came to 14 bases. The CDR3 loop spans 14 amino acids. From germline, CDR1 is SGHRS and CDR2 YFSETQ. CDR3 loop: CASSLLEGRGGYTF. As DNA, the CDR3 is TGCGCCAGCAGCTTGTTGGAGGGACGCGGTGGCTACACCTTC.

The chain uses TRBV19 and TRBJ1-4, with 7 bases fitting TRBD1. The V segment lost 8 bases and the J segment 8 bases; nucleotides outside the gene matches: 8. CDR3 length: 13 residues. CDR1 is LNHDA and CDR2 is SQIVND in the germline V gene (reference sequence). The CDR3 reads CASADRAGEKLFF. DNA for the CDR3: TGTGCCAGTGCAGACAGGGCTGGAGAAAAACTGTTTTTT.

CDR3 DNA: TGTGCCAGCAGCTCGACAGGGGTATCACCCCTCCACTTT. It translates to CASSSTGVSPLHF. This chain links TRBV21-1 with TRBJ1-6; the D segment call TRBD1 is taken from the table without a DNA check. TRBV21-1 is noted as a pseudogene. There are 13 residues in the CDR3.

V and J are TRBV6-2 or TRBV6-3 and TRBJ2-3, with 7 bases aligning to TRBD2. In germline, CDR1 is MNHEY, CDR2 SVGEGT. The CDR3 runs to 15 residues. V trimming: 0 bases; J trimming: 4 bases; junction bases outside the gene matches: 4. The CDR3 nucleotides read TGTGCCAGCAGTTACTCGGGCGGGAGCCCAGATACGCAGTATTTT. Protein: CASSYSGGSPDTQYF.

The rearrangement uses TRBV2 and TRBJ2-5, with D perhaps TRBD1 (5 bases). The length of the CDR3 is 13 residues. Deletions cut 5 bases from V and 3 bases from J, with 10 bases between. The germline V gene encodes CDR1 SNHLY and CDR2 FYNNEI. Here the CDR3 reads CASSWQGEETQYF. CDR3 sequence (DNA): TGTGCCAGCAGTTGGCAGGGCGAAGAGACCCAGTACTTC.

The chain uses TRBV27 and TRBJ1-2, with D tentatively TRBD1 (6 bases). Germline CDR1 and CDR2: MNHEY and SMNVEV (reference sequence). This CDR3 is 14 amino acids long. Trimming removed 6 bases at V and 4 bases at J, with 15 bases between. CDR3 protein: CASRQQDSVYGYTF. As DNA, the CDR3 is TGTGCCAGCAGGCAGCAGGACAGTGTCTATGGCTACACCTTC.

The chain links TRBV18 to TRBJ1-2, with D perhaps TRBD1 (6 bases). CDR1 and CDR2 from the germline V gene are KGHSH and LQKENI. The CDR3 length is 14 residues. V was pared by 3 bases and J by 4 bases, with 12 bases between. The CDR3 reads CASSPDRISYGYTF. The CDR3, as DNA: TGTGCCAGCTCACCGGACAGAATTTCCTATGGCTACACCTTC. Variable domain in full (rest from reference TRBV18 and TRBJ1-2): NAGVMQNPRHLVRRRGQEARLRCSPMKGHSHVYWYRQLPEEGLKFMVYLQKENIIDESGMPKERFSAEFPKEGPSILRIQQVVRGDSAAYFCASSPDRISYGYTFGSGTRLTVV.

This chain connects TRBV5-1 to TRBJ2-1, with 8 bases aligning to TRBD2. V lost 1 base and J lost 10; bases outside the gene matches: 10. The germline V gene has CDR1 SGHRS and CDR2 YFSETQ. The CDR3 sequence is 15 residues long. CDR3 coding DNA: TGCGCCAGCAGCTTGTTTGGGGGCGTAGCGGGGGAGCAGTTCTTC. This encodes CASSLFGGVAGEQFF.

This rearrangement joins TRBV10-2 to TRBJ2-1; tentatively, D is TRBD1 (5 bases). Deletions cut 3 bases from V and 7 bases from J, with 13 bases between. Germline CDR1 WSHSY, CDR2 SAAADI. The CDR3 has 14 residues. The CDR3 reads CASSEGEPVNEQFF. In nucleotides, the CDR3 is TGCGCCAGCAGTGAAGGGGAACCCGTTAATGAGCAGTTCTTC.